This is a list of T cell receptor beta chains from one sample in a study of tumor-infiltrating lymphocytes in primary liver carcinoma. TCRdb re-analysed the multiplex PCR reads in MiXCR, keeping a single row per CDR3 protein. The table includes some 87,000 distinct CDR3 sequences, approximately 72% detected once. The sample consisted of tumor-adjacent normal liver tissue. The source of these receptors is a man in his forties with primary liver carcinoma and hepatitis B virus infection. CDR3s include the opening cysteine and the closing phenylalanine or tryptophan. The order of the fields is J gene, D gene, clone size, V gene, CDR3 protein, CDR3 DNA. The D gene is left open where the match is weak. A clone size is listed for some rows: how often the clone was seen (once, few, many), or a class if it is expanded.

j_gene: TRBJ1-2
d_gene: TRBD1
abundance: many
v_gene: TRBV12-3/TRBV12-4
CDR3aa: CASIDFIRTGDGSGYTF
CDR3nt: TGTGCCAGCATCGACTTTATCAGGACAGGGGATGGTAGTGGCTACACCTTC

j_gene: TRBJ2-2
d_gene: NA
abundance: few
v_gene: TRBV10-1
CDR3aa: CASSASTTGELFF
CDR3nt: TGCGCCAGCAGTGCTTCAACCACCGGGGAGCTGTTTTTT

j_gene: TRBJ2-7
d_gene: NA
abundance: NA
v_gene: TRBV12-3/TRBV12-4
CDR3aa: CTSSFSDTAYEQYF
CDR3nt: TGTACCAGCAGTTTCTCGGACACGGCCTACGAGCAGTACTTC

j_gene: TRBJ2-6
d_gene: NA
abundance: few
v_gene: TRBV7-3
CDR3aa: CASSYGPGTDLSGGANVLTF
CDR3nt: TGTGCCAGCAGCTATGGTCCCGGGACGGACCTCTCAGGGGGGGCCAACGTCCTGACTTTC

j_gene: TRBJ1-3
d_gene: NA
abundance: NA
v_gene: TRBV7-9
CDR3aa: CASSAVRGIFGNTIYF
CDR3nt: TGTGCCAGCAGCGCCGTAAGGGGAATTTTCGGAAACACCATATATTTT

j_gene: TRBJ2-7
d_gene: NA
abundance: once
v_gene: TRBV11-2
CDR3aa: CASCLSQGIRHEQYF
CDR3nt: TGTGCCAGCTGCTTGAGCCAGGGTATCCGTCACGAGCAGTACTTC

j_gene: TRBJ2-3
d_gene: TRBD1
abundance: many
v_gene: TRBV10-3
CDR3aa: CAIRRTAGQGAGDTQYF
CDR3nt: TGTGCCATCAGACGCACTGCCGGACAGGGGGCAGGGGATACGCAGTATTTT

j_gene: TRBJ2-3
d_gene: NA
abundance: NA
v_gene: TRBV11-2
CDR3aa: CACSPPGGRGTDTQYF
CDR3nt: TGTGCCTGCAGCCCCCCAGGAGGGAGAGGAACAGATACGCAGTATTTC

j_gene: TRBJ2-6
d_gene: TRBD2
abundance: NA
v_gene: TRBV7-8
CDR3aa: CASCLRARDYGANVLTF
CDR3nt: TGTGCCAGCTGCTTAAGGGCGCGGGACTATGGGGCCAACGTCCTGACTTTC

j_gene: TRBJ2-7
d_gene: NA
abundance: once
v_gene: TRBV6-6
CDR3aa: CASSYIVADAYEQCF
CDR3nt: TGTGCCAGCAGTTACATTGTAGCCGACGCTTACGAGCAGTGCTTC

j_gene: TRBJ2-2
d_gene: TRBD2
abundance: many
v_gene: TRBV6-1
CDR3aa: CASSVLEGGPNTGELFF
CDR3nt: TGTGCCAGCAGTGTGTTAGAGGGAGGGCCGAACACCGGGGAGCTGTTTTTT

j_gene: TRBJ2-7
d_gene: NA
abundance: NA
v_gene: TRBV11-2
CDR3aa: CASSPGRGEQYF
CDR3nt: TGTGCCAGCAGCCCCGGGCGAGGCGAACAGTACTTC

j_gene: TRBJ2-1
d_gene: NA
abundance: NA
v_gene: TRBV11-2
CDR3aa: CASSLRPGSYEQFF
CDR3nt: TGTGCCAGCAGCTTGAGACCGGGCTCCTATGAGCAGTTCTTC

j_gene: TRBJ2-7
d_gene: NA
abundance: many
v_gene: TRBV6-5
CDR3aa: CASSRENRPGPQYF
CDR3nt: TGTGCCAGCAGCCGCGAGAATCGGCCAGGGCCGCAGTACTTC

j_gene: TRBJ2-2
d_gene: NA
abundance: medium-sized
v_gene: TRBV11-2
CDR3aa: CASRTPRNTGELFF
CDR3nt: TGTGCCAGCCGGACCCCAAGGAACACCGGGGAGCTGTTTTTT

j_gene: TRBJ2-4
d_gene: NA
abundance: many
v_gene: TRBV6-5
CDR3aa: CASSYSPPGGDIQYF
CDR3nt: TGTGCCAGCAGTTACAGTCCCCCGGGCGGGGACATTCAGTACTTC

j_gene: TRBJ2-7
d_gene: TRBD2
abundance: NA
v_gene: TRBV28
CDR3aa: CASSRSGRSDEQYF
CDR3nt: TGTGCCAGCAGTCGAAGCGGGAGAAGCGACGAGCAGTACTTC

j_gene: TRBJ1-1
d_gene: NA
abundance: NA
v_gene: TRBV2
CDR3aa: CASSPGEGLAFF
CDR3nt: TGTGCCAGCAGTCCGGGCGAAGGCCTAGCTTTCTTT

j_gene: TRBJ2-7
d_gene: TRBD1
abundance: NA
v_gene: TRBV6-5
CDR3aa: CASEDRGSYVQYF
CDR3nt: TGTGCCAGCGAAGACAGGGGGTCCTACGTGCAGTACTTC

j_gene: TRBJ2-3
d_gene: NA
abundance: many
v_gene: TRBV6-1
CDR3aa: CASSPPDSTDTQYF
CDR3nt: TGTGCCAGCAGTCCCCCGGACAGCACAGATACGCAGTATTTT

j_gene: TRBJ2-3
d_gene: TRBD2
abundance: NA
v_gene: TRBV11-2
CDR3aa: CASRPGVAGGPYTQYF
CDR3nt: TGTGCCAGCAGACCCGGTGTAGCGGGAGGGCCGTATACGCAGTATTTT

j_gene: TRBJ1-5
d_gene: NA
abundance: NA
v_gene: TRBV6-1
CDR3aa: CASSETTSNSNQPLHF
CDR3nt: TGTGCCAGCAGTGAAACTACATCCAATAGCAATCAGCCCCTGCATTTT

j_gene: TRBJ2-3
d_gene: NA
abundance: NA
v_gene: TRBV5-5
CDR3aa: CTSSLVGIADTQYF
CDR3nt: TGTACCAGCAGCTTGGTGGGGATAGCAGATACGCAGTATTTT

j_gene: TRBJ2-1
d_gene: NA
abundance: NA
v_gene: TRBV11-2
CDR3aa: CGSSQTTVYNEQFF
CDR3nt: TGTGGCAGTAGCCAGACTACCGTGTACAATGAGCAGTTCTTC

j_gene: TRBJ2-1
d_gene: NA
abundance: NA
v_gene: TRBV5-8
CDR3aa: CASSATMSPYNEQFF
CDR3nt: TGTGCCAGCAGTGCGACGATGAGCCCCTACAATGAGCAGTTCTTC

j_gene: TRBJ2-7
d_gene: TRBD1
abundance: many
v_gene: TRBV29-1
CDR3aa: CSVVGQGPTYEQYF
CDR3nt: TGCAGCGTTGTTGGACAGGGCCCGACCTACGAGCAGTACTTC

j_gene: TRBJ1-4
d_gene: NA
abundance: NA
v_gene: TRBV29-1
CDR3aa: CSAYLHGGRVDEKLFF
CDR3nt: TGCAGCGCCTATCTCCACGGGGGGCGCGTGGATGAAAAACTGTTTTTT

j_gene: TRBJ1-5
d_gene: NA
abundance: NA
v_gene: TRBV12-3/TRBV12-4
CDR3aa: CASSFGQGEGPRHF
CDR3nt: TGTGCCAGCAGCTTTGGGCAGGGCGAGGGGCCCCGGCATTTT

j_gene: TRBJ2-5
d_gene: NA
abundance: many
v_gene: TRBV7-8
CDR3aa: CASSLYGLVEETQYF
CDR3nt: TGTGCCAGCAGCTTATACGGGCTAGTGGAAGAGACCCAGTACTTC

j_gene: TRBJ2-2
d_gene: TRBD1
abundance: NA
v_gene: TRBV11-3
CDR3aa: CASSLDGQGVNTRELSF
CDR3nt: TGTGCCAGCAGCTTAGACGGGCAGGGGGTGAATACCAGGGAGCTGTCTTTT

j_gene: TRBJ1-5
d_gene: NA
abundance: few
v_gene: TRBV7-9
CDR3aa: CASSPSSSNQPQHF
CDR3nt: TGTGCCAGCAGCCCCTCGAGTAGCAATCAGCCCCAGCATTTT

j_gene: TRBJ2-2
d_gene: TRBD2
abundance: many
v_gene: TRBV5-1
CDR3aa: CASSSSGSVNTGELFF
CDR3nt: TGCGCCAGCAGTTCTAGCGGGAGTGTGAACACCGGGGAGCTGTTTTTT

j_gene: TRBJ1-1
d_gene: TRBD1
abundance: once
v_gene: TRBV19
CDR3aa: CASTPQGADTEAFF
CDR3nt: TGTGCCAGTACCCCCCAGGGGGCGGACACTGAAGCTTTCTTT

j_gene: TRBJ2-1
d_gene: NA
abundance: once
v_gene: TRBV6-1
CDR3aa: CANSLVGAINEQFF
CDR3nt: TGTGCCAACTCACTAGTGGGAGCGATCAATGAGCAGTTCTTC

j_gene: TRBJ1-1
d_gene: NA
abundance: NA
v_gene: TRBV5-3
CDR3aa: CARSLILQGHTITEAFF
CDR3nt: TGTGCCAGAAGCTTGATCCTCCAGGGACATACGATCACTGAAGCTTTCTTT

j_gene: TRBJ2-1
d_gene: NA
abundance: few
v_gene: TRBV7-9
CDR3aa: CASGSGPYNEQFF
CDR3nt: TGTGCCAGCGGGTCAGGACCCTACAATGAGCAGTTCTTC

j_gene: TRBJ2-7
d_gene: NA
abundance: many
v_gene: TRBV11-1
CDR3aa: CASSLEAMEQYF
CDR3nt: TGTGCCAGCAGCTTAGAAGCGATGGAGCAGTACTTC

j_gene: TRBJ2-3
d_gene: TRBD1
abundance: NA
v_gene: TRBV30
CDR3aa: CAWRQGAQADTQYF
CDR3nt: TGTGCCTGGAGGCAGGGGGCGCAGGCAGATACGCAGTATTTT

j_gene: TRBJ1-3
d_gene: NA
abundance: NA
v_gene: TRBV5-1
CDR3aa: CASSPGHGNTIYF
CDR3nt: TGCGCCAGCAGCCCGGGACACGGAAACACCATATATTTT

j_gene: TRBJ2-1
d_gene: TRBD2
abundance: many
v_gene: TRBV4-1
CDR3aa: CASARSWAGAVGLAENEQFF
CDR3nt: TGCGCCAGCGCCCGGTCCTGGGCAGGGGCGGTAGGACTAGCGGAAAATGAGCAGTTCTTC

j_gene: TRBJ2-7
d_gene: NA
abundance: few
v_gene: TRBV29-1
CDR3aa: CSVGSTGSYEQYF
CDR3nt: TGCAGTGTTGGAAGTACGGGTTCCTACGAGCAGTACTTC

j_gene: TRBJ2-5
d_gene: TRBD1
abundance: NA
v_gene: TRBV11-2
CDR3aa: CASGLTGPVETQYF
CDR3nt: TGTGCCAGCGGACTGACAGGGCCAGTGGAGACCCAGTACTTC

j_gene: TRBJ2-7
d_gene: NA
abundance: NA
v_gene: TRBV4-1
CDR3aa: CASSQGRPYEQYF
CDR3nt: TGCGCCAGCAGCCAAGGCAGACCCTACGAACAGTACTTC

j_gene: TRBJ1-2
d_gene: TRBD1
abundance: few
v_gene: TRBV7-9
CDR3aa: CASSPPADRGYGYTF
CDR3nt: TGTGCCAGCAGCCCGCCCGCAGACAGGGGCTATGGCTACACCTTC

j_gene: TRBJ2-7
d_gene: NA
abundance: NA
v_gene: TRBV4-1
CDR3aa: CASSQKGLANYEQHF
CDR3nt: TGCGCCAGCAGCCAAAAGGGATTAGCAAACTACGAGCAGCACTTC

j_gene: TRBJ2-2
d_gene: TRBD2
abundance: NA
v_gene: TRBV11-2
CDR3aa: CASSLALGGRAFGELFF
CDR3nt: TGTGCCAGCAGCTTGGCCCTAGGAGGGAGGGCCTTCGGGGAGTTGTTTTTT

j_gene: TRBJ2-5
d_gene: TRBD1
abundance: NA
v_gene: TRBV11-2
CDR3aa: CTRSRRSGGEETQYF
CDR3nt: TGTACCAGGAGCCGAAGGTCAGGGGGCGAGGAGACCCAGTACTTC

j_gene: TRBJ2-1
d_gene: NA
abundance: NA
v_gene: TRBV7-8
CDR3aa: CASSLGTLSSYNERFF
CDR3nt: TGTGCCAGCAGCTTAGGGACTCTGAGCTCCTACAATGAGCGGTTCTTC

j_gene: TRBJ1-5
d_gene: NA
abundance: NA
v_gene: TRBV10-3
CDR3aa: CAINENTVSNQPQHF
CDR3nt: TGTGCCATCAACGAGAACACCGTTAGCAATCAGCCCCAGCATTTT

j_gene: TRBJ1-2
d_gene: TRBD1
abundance: NA
v_gene: TRBV18
CDR3aa: CACSLEQGLSYGYTF
CDR3nt: TGTGCCTGCTCACTCGAACAGGGGCTTAGCTATGGCTACACCTTC

j_gene: TRBJ2-1
d_gene: TRBD2
abundance: many
v_gene: TRBV12-3/TRBV12-4
CDR3aa: CASSLLSGRTGNNEQFF
CDR3nt: TGTGCCAGCAGTCTACTTAGCGGGAGAACGGGTAACAATGAGCAGTTCTTC

j_gene: TRBJ2-3
d_gene: NA
abundance: NA
v_gene: TRBV11-2
CDR3aa: CASNHSTRGDTQYF
CDR3nt: TGTGCCAGCAACCACAGCACGCGGGGAGATACGCAGTATTTT

j_gene: TRBJ2-1
d_gene: NA
abundance: NA
v_gene: TRBV5-8
CDR3aa: CASSATMSFYNEQFF
CDR3nt: TGTGCCAGTAGCGCGACGATGAGCTTCTACAATGAGCAGTTCTTC

j_gene: TRBJ2-5
d_gene: TRBD1
abundance: NA
v_gene: TRBV11-1
CDR3aa: CASSLGGQQQEAQYF
CDR3nt: TGTGCTAGCAGCTTAGGGGGACAGCAACAAGAGGCCCAGTACTTC